These 30 T cell receptor beta chains were all obtained from the same sample, sequenced in a study of identical twins. One entry per CDR3 protein results from TCRdb running MiXCR on the 5' RACE reads. The table has about 890,000 distinct CDR3 sequences, approximately 13% seen once. The same sample was also studied in work on yellow fever vaccine responses in identical twins.

The specimen sequenced was PBMCs. The receptor set was obtained from a woman under 30 in good health.

This clonotype was counted at least ten times. The chain combines TRBV11-2 with TRBJ2-3; a possible D gene is TRBD2 (5 bases). This CDR3 has 14 amino acids. The V gene's germline CDR1 is SGHAT and CDR2 FQNNGV. Trimming pared 5 bases from V and 2 bases from J, leaving 11 bases between. Written as DNA, the CDR3 is TGTGCCAGCAGCCTAGCCGGTCTCACAGATACGCAGTATTTT. Protein sequence: CASSLAGLTDTQYF.

The CDR3 nucleotides read TGTGCCAGCAGCCAAGGGAACCGGGGAACCAATGAGCAGTTCTTC. Translated, it gives CASSQGNRGTNEQFF. V and J are TRBV3-1 and TRBJ2-1, with a weak D call TRBD2 (5 bases). V was shortened by 1 base and J by 6 bases, with 13 bases between the two germline ends. The CDR3 runs to 15 residues. Germline CDR1 reads LGHDT; CDR2 reads YNNKEL (reference sequence).

At least ten counts were recorded for this clonotype. The V and J genes are TRBV6-5 and TRBJ2-7, with D uncertain. This CDR3 is 14 amino acids long. The germline V and J ends were trimmed by 2 bases and 7 bases, with 15 bases remaining between them. CDR1 is MNHEY, CDR2 SVGAGI, per germline. The CDR3 here is CASSYLPGVGEQYV. CDR3 bases: TGTGCCAGCAGTTACCTTCCTGGGGTAGGGGAGCAGTACGTC.

This clonotype was detected only a few times. The chain recombines TRBV5-5 with TRBJ2-1, with 12 bases lining up with TRBD2. Germline V gene data show CDR1 as SGHKS and CDR2 as YYEKEE (reference sequence). Trimming cost V 2 bases and J 6 bases; bases outside gene matches: 6. The CDR3 totals 16 residues. CDR3 sequence reads: CASSFGGLAGPNEQFF. The CDR3, as DNA: TGTGCCAGCAGCTTTGGTGGACTAGCGGGACCCAATGAGCAGTTCTTC.

The J gene is TRBJ2-3, the V gene TRBV7-9; unclear D gene. V lost 5 bases to trimming and J lost 0 bases, with 12 bases between them. The CDR3 runs 15 residues. Germline CDR1 and CDR2: SEHNR and FQNEAQ (reference sequence). The CDR3 DNA is TGTGCCAGCAGCACCTCGTTACTTAGCACAGATACGCAGTATTTT. This translates into CASSTSLLSTDTQYF.

This clonotype has just a few counts. This chain uses TRBV9 with TRBJ2-5; 8 positions match TRBD2. V was clipped by 0 bases and J by 5 bases; unmatched bases: 21. Germline CDR1 SGDLS, CDR2 YYNGEE. The CDR3 runs to 20 residues. In nucleotides, the CDR3 is TGTGCCAGCAGCGTAGGGTCCCTAACGCCGGGACTAGTTTTGATGGAGACCCAGTACTTC. Amino acids: CASSVGSLTPGLVLMETQYF.

This clonotype turned up a few times. V gene TRBV6-5 combines with J gene TRBJ2-7, with D possibly TRBD2 on 6 matching bases. V was shortened by 6 bases and J by 5 bases, with 14 bases between the two germline ends. Germline CDR1 reads MNHEY; CDR2 reads SVGAGI. This CDR3 has 13 residues. CDR3 region: CASRLTWGDEQYV. DNA for the CDR3: TGTGCCAGCAGACTTACTTGGGGGGACGAGCAGTACGTC.

The chain joins TRBV7-8 to TRBJ2-7; 8 bases match TRBD1. Germline V CDR1 and CDR2: SGHVS, FQNEAQ. This CDR3 is built from 14 residues. V shed 5 bases and J 2 bases; nucleotides not matched to a gene: 5. CDR3 region: CASSPGGSTYEQYV. The CDR3, as DNA: TGTGCCAGCAGCCCAGGGGGCTCCACCTACGAGCAGTACGTC.

A few counts support this clonotype. J is TRBJ2-1 and V is TRBV20-1, with D tentatively TRBD1 (6 bases). V was clipped by 2 bases and J by 0 bases, with 11 bases between them. CDR1 is DFQATT and CDR2 is SNEGSKA in the germline V gene (reference sequence). The CDR3 contains 15 residues. This CDR3 is CSARPRGSSYNEQFF. Here the CDR3 DNA reads TGCAGTGCTAGACCTAGGGGGAGCTCCTACAATGAGCAGTTCTTC.

The rearrangement uses TRBV16 and TRBJ2-6; D gene unclear. This CDR3 is built from 16 residues. The germline V gene has CDR1 KGHSY and CDR2 FQNENV. Trimming removed 4 bases from V and 0 bases from J, with 10 bases in between. CDR3 loop: CASSPRQPSGANVLTF. The CDR3 nucleotides are TGTGCCAGCAGCCCTCGACAACCCTCTGGGGCCAACGTCCTGACTTTC. The entire variable domain, with the rest obtained from reference TRBV16 and TRBJ2-6, is as follows: GEEVAQTPKHLVRGEGQKAKLYCAPIKGHSYVFWYQQVLKNEFKFLISFQNENVFDETGMPKERFSAKCLPNSPCSLEIQATKLEDSAVYFCASSPRQPSGANVLTFGAGSRLTVL.

This sequence joins TRBV10-3 and TRBJ2-2; TRBD2 agrees at 13 bases. CDR3 size: 16 residues. CDR1 and CDR2 (germline): ENHRY, SYGVKD. V lost 6 bases, J lost 4 bases, and 5 bases stayed unmatched. Here the CDR3 reads CAISDRLAGGTGELFF. The CDR3, as DNA: TGTGCCATCAGCGACCGACTAGCGGGAGGCACCGGGGAGCTGTTTTTT.

This clonotype was seen at least ten times. V usage is TRBV28 and J usage is TRBJ2-3; 13 bases line up with TRBD2. J lost 5 bases, V lost 5 bases, and 13 bases had no gene match. CDR1 MDHEN and CDR2 SYDVKM come from the germline V gene. The CDR3 loop spans 18 amino acids. CDR3 in amino acids: CASSPRVGLAGVLDTQYF. Written as DNA, the CDR3 is TGTGCCAGCAGTCCGAGGGTAGGACTAGCGGGAGTTTTAGATACGCAGTATTTT.

This chain joins TRBV20-1 and TRBJ2-4; TRBD2 aligns across 10 bases. V lost 1 base, J lost 1 base, and 13 bases stayed unmatched. This CDR3 contains 19 residues. Germline CDR1 DFQATT, CDR2 SNEGSKA (reference sequence). Here the CDR3 DNA reads TGCAGTGCTAGAGGAGGGAACAGCGGGGGGGCCAAGGCCAAAAACATTCAGTACTTC. Translated, it gives CSARGGNSGGAKAKNIQYF.

In this sample, this clonotype turned up many times. The chain employs TRBV15 and TRBJ2-1, with 8 bases fitting TRBD2. This CDR3 has 16 residues. The germline V gene encodes CDR1 LNHNV and CDR2 YYDKDF (reference sequence). Germline trimming cut 0 bases from V and 1 base from J; bases unmatched to any gene: 2. The CDR3 region is CATSRETGGSYNEQFF. The DNA for the CDR3 is TGTGCCACCAGCAGAGAGACGGGGGGGTCCTACAATGAGCAGTTCTTC.

The rearrangement joins TRBV29-1 to TRBJ1-2; the match to TRBD1 covers 7 bases. Germline trimming cut 2 bases from V and 7 bases from J; bases unmatched to any gene: 7. This CDR3 has 13 residues. Germline V gene sequence: CDR1 SQVTM, CDR2 ANQGSEA. This CDR3 is CSVESPGGVGYTF. In nucleotides, the CDR3 is TGCAGCGTTGAATCCCCAGGGGGAGTTGGCTACACCTTC.

This clonotype was observed many times. J is TRBJ2-1 and V is TRBV7-6, with D possibly TRBD1 on 6 matching bases. Germline V gives CDR1 SGHVS, CDR2 FNYEAQ. Trimming stripped 3 bases from V and 6 bases from J, with 12 bases between. This CDR3 is built from 14 residues. CDR3 DNA: TGTGCCAGCAGCTTGGGGGCTCAAATCAATGAGCAGTTCTTC. As protein: CASSLGAQINEQFF. The full variable domain, its missing parts supplied by reference TRBV7-6 and TRBJ2-1, is GAGVSQSPRYKVTKRGQDVALRCDPISGHVSLYWYRQALGQGPEFLTYFNYEAQQDKSGLPNDRFSAERPEGSISTLTIQRTEQRDSAMYRCASSLGAQINEQFFGPGTRLTVL.

This clonotype was picked up a small number of times. The V and J genes are TRBV20-1 and TRBJ1-1, with D maybe TRBD1 (5 bases). Germline V lookup: CDR1 DFQATT, CDR2 SNEGSKA (reference sequence). Trimming took off 4 bases at V and 1 base at J, with 10 bases between the two ends. This CDR3 spans 13 amino acids. The CDR3 nucleotides are TGCAGTGCTACCCGGGACTGGAACACTGAAGCTTTCTTT. This codes for CSATRDWNTEAFF.

DNA for the CDR3: TGCGCCAGCAGCCAAGTCCCGGCCGGGGGGAGCAATCAGCCCCAGCATTTT. Translation gives CASSQVPAGGSNQPQHF. V and J are TRBV4-1 and TRBJ1-5, with a tentative D call TRBD1 (5 bases). The CDR3 has 17 amino acids. Germline lookup yields CDR1 MGHRA and CDR2 YSYEKL. V lost 1 base to trimming and J lost 1 base, with 14 bases between them.

This clonotype was observed a few times. For the CDR3, the DNA is TGTGCCAGCAGTTACCCAGGACTAGCGGGGGGCCCGAACACCGGGGAGCTGTTTTTT. Its translation: CASSYPGLAGGPNTGELFF. The gene calls are TRBV6-5 and TRBJ2-2, with 14 nucleotides matching TRBD2. CDR3 length: 19 residues. Per the germline V gene, CDR1 is MNHEY and CDR2 is SVGAGI. J was trimmed by 0 bases and V by 2 bases; bases with no gene match: 5.

This clonotype was detected a few times. This rearrangement joins TRBV7-9 to TRBJ2-7; no clear D. The CDR3 is made up of 14 amino acids. Germline V gene lookup returns CDR1 SEHNR and CDR2 FQNEAQ (reference sequence). Trimming shortened V by 4 bases and J by 4 bases, and 14 bases separated the two germline ends. This CDR3 reads CASSSPVADYEQYF. Here the CDR3 DNA reads TGTGCCAGCAGCTCCCCGGTTGCCGATTACGAGCAGTACTTC.

This clonotype came up a few times. The CDR3 coding sequence is TGTGCCAGCAGCCAAGGTTTAGCGGGGGCCTCCTACGAGCAGTACGTC. This encodes CASSQGLAGASYEQYV. This rearrangement joins TRBV3-1 to TRBJ2-7; TRBD2 aligns across 9 bases. The V segment lost 1 base and the J segment 0 bases; nucleotides outside the gene matches: 4. Germline V gene sequence: CDR1 LGHDT, CDR2 YNNKEL (reference sequence). CDR3 length equals 16 residues.

The chain couples TRBV5-1 to TRBJ2-2; D is unclear. CDR1 is SGHRS, CDR2 YFSETQ, per germline. The CDR3 length is 15 residues. Trimming left V 4 bases short and J 1 base short, with 11 bases between. The CDR3 DNA sequence: TGCGCCAGCAGCGGGGTGAGGATGAACACCGGGGAGCTGTTTTTT. Residues: CASSGVRMNTGELFF.

The V gene is TRBV12-3 or TRBV12-4, the J gene TRBJ2-1; tentative D call: TRBD2 (6 bases). V was clipped by 5 bases and J by 7 bases, with 18 bases between them. The CDR3 runs 15 residues. The CDR3, as DNA: TGTGCCAGCAGTACGCTACTCGGAGGGAGGAATGAGCAGTTCTTC. Its protein product is CASSTLLGGRNEQFF.

A remark on this clonotype: It may be a read error: a sequence one base away is much more abundant. The CDR3 reads CASSLPTQPQHF. The CDR3 bases are TGTGCCAGCAGTTTACCGACTCAGCCCCAGCATTTT. The chain couples TRBV12-3 or TRBV12-4 to TRBJ1-5; D is uncertain. V was shortened by 2 bases and J by 6 bases, with 5 bases between the two germline ends. This CDR3 region has 12 residues.

J is TRBJ1-1 and V is TRBV6-2 or TRBV6-3, with TRBD1 matching 7 bases. Per the germline V gene, CDR1 is MNHEY and CDR2 is SVGEGT. V shed 2 bases and J 5 bases; nucleotides not matched to a gene: 11. The CDR3 is made up of 16 amino acids. The chain's CDR3 is CASSYPDRPGGTEAFF. In DNA form, the CDR3 reads TGTGCCAGCAGTTACCCGGACAGGCCGGGGGGTACTGAAGCTTTCTTT.

A few counts support this clonotype. V usage is TRBV12-3 or TRBV12-4 and J usage is TRBJ2-7; no firm D call. Trimming stripped 6 bases from V and 4 bases from J, with 13 bases between. The CDR3 consists of 13 residues. CDR3 sequence: CASSPDPSYEQYF. CDR3 nucleotides: TGTGCCAGCAGCCCTGACCCCAGTTACGAGCAGTACTTC.

This rearrangement joins TRBV2 to TRBJ2-3; 8 bases fit TRBD2. The CDR3 extends over 18 amino acids. Germline V gene sequence: CDR1 SNHLY, CDR2 FYNNEI. J gave up 0 bases and V 11 bases, and 19 bases lay outside the gene matches. DNA for the CDR3: TGTGCCCTCAGTCCTCCCATCCTTGGCGGGGGGAGCACAGATACGCAGTATTTT. As protein: CALSPPILGGGSTDTQYF.

This clonotype came up a few times. This chain links TRBV29-1 with TRBJ2-5, with 8 nucleotides matching TRBD2. The CDR3 runs 14 residues. Germline V gene sequence: CDR1 SQVTM, CDR2 ANQGSEA. The trim removed 8 bases at V and 5 bases at J, leaving 13 bases unmatched. The CDR3 DNA is TGCAGCTCTGCGGCCAGACTAGCGCCGGAGACCCAGTACTTC. As protein: CSSAARLAPETQYF.

This clonotype was detected many times. The CDR3, as DNA: TGTGCCAGCAGCCAAGCCGTCGGAGGGGCCCAAGAGACCCAGTACTTC. Its translation is CASSQAVGGAQETQYF. The gene calls are TRBV3-1 and TRBJ2-5; D is perhaps TRBD2 (6 bases). This CDR3 spans 16 amino acids. Trimming took 1 base from V and 1 from J, leaving 13 bases between them. CDR1 and CDR2 (germline): LGHDT, YNNKEL (reference sequence).

The V gene is TRBV24-1, the J gene TRBJ2-1, with 7 bases fitting TRBD2. The germline V gene has CDR1 KGHDR and CDR2 SFDVKD. The CDR3 has 18 amino acids. V lost 5 bases to trimming and J lost 0 bases; unmatched junction nucleotides: 12. For the CDR3, the DNA is TGTGCCACCAGTGGTTCGGTTAGCGGGCTGAGCTCCTACAATGAGCAGTTCTTC. It codes for CATSGSVSGLSSYNEQFF.